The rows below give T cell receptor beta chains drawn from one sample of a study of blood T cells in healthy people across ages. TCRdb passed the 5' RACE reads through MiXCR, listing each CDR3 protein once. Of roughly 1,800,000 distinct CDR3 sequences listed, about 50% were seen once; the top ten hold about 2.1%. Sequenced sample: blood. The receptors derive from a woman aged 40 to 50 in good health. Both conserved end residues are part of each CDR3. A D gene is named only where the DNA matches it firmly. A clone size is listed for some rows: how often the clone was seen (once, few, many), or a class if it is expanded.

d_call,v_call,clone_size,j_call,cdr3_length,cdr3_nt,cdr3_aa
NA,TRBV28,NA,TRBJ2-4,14,TGTGCCAGCAGGGAGGGTGGAGCCAAAAACATTCAGTACTTC,CASREGGAKNIQYF
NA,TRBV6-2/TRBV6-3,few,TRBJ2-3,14,TGTGCCAGCGATGAGCCAGGACCTTCAGATACGCAGTATTTT,CASDEPGPSDTQYF
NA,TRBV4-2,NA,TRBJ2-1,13,TGTGCCAGCAGCCCCTTCAATGAGCCTGAGCAGTTCTTC,CASSPFNEPEQFF
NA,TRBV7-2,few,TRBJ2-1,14,TGTGCCAGCAGCATCCCAGGGGGGTACAATGAGCAGTTCTTC,CASSIPGGYNEQFF
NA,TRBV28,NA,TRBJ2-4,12,TGTGCCAGCAGTGAACAGGGCGGAATTCAGTACTTC,CASSEQGGIQYF
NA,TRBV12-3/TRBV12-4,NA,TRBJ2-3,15,TGTGCCAGCAGGGCTGGGACGATTAGCACAGATACGCAGTATTTT,CASRAGTISTDTQYF
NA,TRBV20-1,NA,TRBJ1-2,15,TGCAGTGCTGCGGACCCATCAAAATCTAACTATGGCTACACCTTC,CSAADPSKSNYGYTF
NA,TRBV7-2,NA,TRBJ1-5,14,TGTGCCAGCAGCAATATCCATAGCAATCAGCCCCAGCATTTT,CASSNIHSNQPQHF
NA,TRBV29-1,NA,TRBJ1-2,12,TGCAGCGTTGGGGAAGGGGGTTATGGCTACACCTTC,CSVGEGGYGYTF
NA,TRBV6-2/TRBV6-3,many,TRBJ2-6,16,TGTGCCAGCAGTTACTCGCCAGGGGCTGGGGCCAACGTCCTGACTTTC,CASSYSPGAGANVLTF
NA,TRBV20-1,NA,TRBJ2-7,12,TGCAGTGCCGACGTTCTCTCCTACGAGCAGTACTTC,CSADVLSYEQYF